The clone carrying this T cell receptor (beta chain) was found a few times. The antigen remains undetermined. PCR amplification relied on 60 Vbeta primers (plus 13 Jbeta primers). TCRdb's copy holds only in-frame clones and misses some; the assay was immunoSEQ multiplex PCR. This table has 150,000 to 200,000 clones, over 60% appearing once. This specimen belongs to a study of cytomegalovirus exposure and HLA in healthy donors. Findings and caveats of the study: Presence/absence analyses assumed roughly uniform sequencing depth across donors.

Trimming took off 6 bases at V and 8 bases at J, with 13 bases between the two ends. This CDR3 has 12 residues. The germline V gene encodes CDR1 ENHRY and CDR2 SYGVKD. Specimen: PBMCs. The clonotype originates from a woman in her thirties or forties in good health and CMV-seronegative. J is TRBJ1-1 and V is TRBV10-3, with a tentative D call TRBD1 (5 bases). In DNA, the CDR3 is TGTGCCATCAGCGGGAGGGGCGACGAAGCTTTCTTT. It is translated as CAISGRGDEAFF.